The 8 T cell receptor beta chains presented below share a single source sample, sequenced in a study of cytomegalovirus exposure and HLA in healthy donors. The PCR contained 60 Vbeta and 13 Jbeta primers. Sequencing used immunoSEQ multiplex PCR; TCRdb keeps in-frame clones, though not all of them. The table lists some 170,000 clones, 65% to 90% of them singletons. The material sequenced was PBMCs. These receptor sequences come from a man aged 50-60 years in good health and CMV-seropositive.

V gene TRBV5-5 combines with J gene TRBJ2-7, with TRBD1 matching over 8 bases. V shed 0 bases and J 5 bases; nucleotides not matched to a gene: 4. CDR3 size: 14 residues. Germline assignment: CDR1 SGHKS and CDR2 YYEKEE (reference sequence). CDR3 DNA: TGTGCCAGCAGCTTGGCCGGACAGGGCCACGAGCAGTACTTC. It is translated as CASSLAGQGHEQYF.

This chain uses TRBV5-6 with TRBJ1-1, with 9 bases matching TRBD1. Per the germline V gene, CDR1 is SGHDT and CDR2 is YYEEEE. Trimming cost V 2 bases and J 1 base; bases outside gene matches: 9. The CDR3 has 17 amino acids. The CDR3 DNA reads TGTGCCAGCAGCTTCTCCTACAGGGGGCACGGGAACACTGAAGCTTTCTTT. Residues: CASSFSYRGHGNTEAFF. The full variable domain, in which reference TRBV5-6 and TRBJ1-1 provide the parts outside the CDR3, is DAGVTQSPTHLIKTRGQQVTLRCSPKSGHDTVSWYQQALGQGPQFIFQYYEEEERQRGNFPDRFSGHQFPNYSSELNVNALLLGDSALYLCASSFSYRGHGNTEAFFGQGTRLTVV.

This clone appeared a few times. The V and J genes are TRBV11-2 and TRBJ2-7; 7 nucleotides line up with TRBD2. V gave up 1 base and J gave up 0 bases; unmatched junction bases: 3. The CDR3 loop spans 15 amino acids. Germline CDR1 is SGHAT and CDR2 is FQNNGV. The CDR3 coding sequence is TGTGCCAGCAGCTTAGCCGGGGGGAGCTCCTACGAGCAGTACTTC. Translated: CASSLAGGSSYEQYF.

The chain carries TRBV19 and TRBJ1-5; D is unresolved. Trimming took off 3 bases at V and 2 bases at J, with 8 bases between the two ends. The CDR3 runs to 14 residues. Germline values: CDR1 LNHDA, CDR2 SQIVND (reference sequence). In nucleotides, the CDR3 is TGTGCCAGTAGTATGGACTCGGGCAATCAGCCCCAGCATTTT. It yields the protein CASSMDSGNQPQHF.

J is TRBJ2-2 and V is TRBV9; a weak D match, TRBD2 (6 bases). Germline V gene sequence: CDR1 SGDLS, CDR2 YYNGEE. V lost 10 bases and J lost 0, with 16 bases in between. The CDR3 extends over 15 amino acids. CDR3 in amino acids: CAPGPGTSNTGELFF. In nucleotides, the CDR3 is TGTGCCCCTGGGCCGGGGACTTCGAACACCGGGGAGCTGTTTTTT. Full variable domain (remainder filled in from reference TRBV9 and TRBJ2-2): DSGVTQTPKHLITATGQRVTLRCSPRSGDLSVYWYQQSLDQGLQFLIQYYNGEERAKGNILERFSAQQFPDLHSELNLSSLELGDSALYFCAPGPGTSNTGELFFGEGSRLTVL.

This clone was seen once. The chain employs TRBV11-3 and TRBJ2-5; 7 nucleotides align to TRBD2. The CDR3 is made up of 13 amino acids. The ends lost 1 base at V and 11 bases at J; junction bases unmatched: 7. The germline CDR1 and CDR2 sequences are SGHNT and YENEEA. DNA of the CDR3: TGTGCCAGCAGCTTAGTGACGGGGCGGGAGCAGTACTTC. Residues: CASSLVTGREQYF.

V usage is TRBV5-6 and J usage is TRBJ2-1; D not certain. The CDR3 covers 14 residues. CDR1 and CDR2 (germline): SGHDT, YYEEEE. The V and J ends lost 4 bases and 2 bases respectively, with 10 bases between them. The CDR3 sequence is CASSGRGAYNEQFF. The DNA for the CDR3 is TGTGCCAGCAGCGGAAGAGGAGCCTACAATGAGCAGTTCTTC.

J is TRBJ2-7 and V is TRBV7-2, with a weak D call TRBD1 (6 bases). The V gene's germline CDR1 is SGHTA and CDR2 FQGNSA. The CDR3 spans 15 residues. Trimming stripped 4 bases from V and 3 bases from J, with 16 bases between. The CDR3 sequence: CASSSDRAQFYEQYF. DNA of the CDR3: TGTGCCAGCAGCTCGGACAGAGCGCAGTTCTACGAGCAGTACTTC.